This TCR beta chain was recovered during a study of blood T cells in healthy people across ages. Overall study results and limits: It was not possible, with unsorted PBMCs, to conclusively compare naive and antigen-experienced cells. Both higher diversity and more naive CD4+ cells marked long-lived donors when set against aged donors.

In germline, CDR1 is SGDLS, CDR2 YYNGEE. The junction had 3 bases not matched to a gene; V was cut back by 2 bases and J by 4 bases. The length of the CDR3 is 15 residues. Using a J-beta primer mix together with a sample-barcoded 5' primer, a second PCR was run for roughly 6 to 11 cycles. TCRdb used MiXCR to reprocess the 5' RACE reads, holding one entry per CDR3 protein. The data hold about 290,000 distinct CDR3 sequences, with 25% to 30% observed a single time. This clonotype was seen many times. The antigen remains undetermined. It was roughly 10 milliliters of peripheral blood that were drawn from each donor.

V usage is TRBV9 and J usage is TRBJ2-3; 11 nucleotides line up with TRBD2. This TCR was recovered from a woman aged 70-85 years in good health. Sequencing used blood. The CDR3 DNA follows: TGTGCCAGCAGCGTCACTAGCGGGAGCGCAGATACGCAGTATTTT. Translation gives CASSVTSGSADTQYF.